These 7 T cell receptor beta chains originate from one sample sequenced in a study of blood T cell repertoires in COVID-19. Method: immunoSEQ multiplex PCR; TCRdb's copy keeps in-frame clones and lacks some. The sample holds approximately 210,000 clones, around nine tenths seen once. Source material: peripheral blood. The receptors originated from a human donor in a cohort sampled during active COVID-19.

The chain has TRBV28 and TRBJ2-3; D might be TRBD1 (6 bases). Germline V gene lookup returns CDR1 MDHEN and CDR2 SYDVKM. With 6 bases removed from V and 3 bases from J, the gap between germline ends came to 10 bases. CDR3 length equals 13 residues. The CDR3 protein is CASSPGQTDTQYF. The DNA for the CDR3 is TGTGCCAGCAGCCCCGGACAGACAGATACGCAGTATTTT.

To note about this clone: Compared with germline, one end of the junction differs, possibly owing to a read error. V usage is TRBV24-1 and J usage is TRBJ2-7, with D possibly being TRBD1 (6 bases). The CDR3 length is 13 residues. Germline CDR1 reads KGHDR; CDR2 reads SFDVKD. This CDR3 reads CATSDSLGQLLNF. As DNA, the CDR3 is TGTGCCACCAGTGACTCCCTAGGACAGCTCCTCAACTTC.

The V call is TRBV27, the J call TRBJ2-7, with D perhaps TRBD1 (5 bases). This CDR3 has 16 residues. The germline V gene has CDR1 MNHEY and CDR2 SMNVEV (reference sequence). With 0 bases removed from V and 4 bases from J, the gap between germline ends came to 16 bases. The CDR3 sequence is CASSLSMTVHFYEQYF. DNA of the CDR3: TGTGCCAGCAGTTTATCAATGACAGTTCACTTTTACGAGCAGTACTTC.

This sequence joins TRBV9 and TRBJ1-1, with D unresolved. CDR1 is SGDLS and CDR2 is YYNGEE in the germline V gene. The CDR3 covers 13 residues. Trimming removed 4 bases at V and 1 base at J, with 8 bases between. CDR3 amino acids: CASSSGGNTEAFF. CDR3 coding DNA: TGTGCCAGCAGCTCGGGAGGGAACACTGAAGCTTTCTTT.

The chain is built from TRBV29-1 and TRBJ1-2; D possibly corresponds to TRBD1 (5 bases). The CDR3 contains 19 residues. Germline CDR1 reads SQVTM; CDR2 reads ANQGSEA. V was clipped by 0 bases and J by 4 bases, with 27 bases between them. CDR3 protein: CSVEDTRRFGAKRSYGYTF. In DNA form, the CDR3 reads TGCAGCGTTGAAGATACGAGGCGATTTGGGGCGAAGAGATCCTATGGCTACACCTTC.

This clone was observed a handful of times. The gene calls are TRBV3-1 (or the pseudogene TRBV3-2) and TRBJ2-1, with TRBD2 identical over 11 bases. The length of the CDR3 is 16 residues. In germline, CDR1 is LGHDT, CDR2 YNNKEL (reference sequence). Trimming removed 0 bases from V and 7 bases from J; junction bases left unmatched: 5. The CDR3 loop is CASSQDRLAGRNEQFF. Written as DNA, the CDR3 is TGTGCCAGCAGCCAAGACCGACTAGCGGGGCGGAATGAGCAGTTCTTC.

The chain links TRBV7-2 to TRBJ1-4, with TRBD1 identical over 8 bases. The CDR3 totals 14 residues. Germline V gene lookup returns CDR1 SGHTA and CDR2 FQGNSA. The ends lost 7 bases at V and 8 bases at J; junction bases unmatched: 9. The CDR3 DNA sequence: TGTGCCAGCACCCCCAGGGGGCGAAGGGAAAAACTGTTTTTT. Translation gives CASTPRGRREKLFF.